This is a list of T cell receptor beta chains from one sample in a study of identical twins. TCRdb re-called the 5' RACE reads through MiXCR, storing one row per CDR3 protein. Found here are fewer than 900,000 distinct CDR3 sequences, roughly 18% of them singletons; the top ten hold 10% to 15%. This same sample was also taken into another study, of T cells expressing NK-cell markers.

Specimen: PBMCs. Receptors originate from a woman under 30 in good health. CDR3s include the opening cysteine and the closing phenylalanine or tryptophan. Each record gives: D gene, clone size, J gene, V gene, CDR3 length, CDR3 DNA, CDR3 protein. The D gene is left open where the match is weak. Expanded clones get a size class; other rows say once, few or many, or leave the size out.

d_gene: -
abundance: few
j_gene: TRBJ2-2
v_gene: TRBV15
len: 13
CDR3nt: TGTGCCACCAGCAAGGACGAAACCGGGGAGCTGTTTTTT
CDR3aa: CATSKDETGELFF

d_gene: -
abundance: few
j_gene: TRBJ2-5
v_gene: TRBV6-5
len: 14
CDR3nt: TGTGCCAGCAGTTACGTTCTCGGTCAAGAGACCCAGTACTTC
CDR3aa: CASSYVLGQETQYF

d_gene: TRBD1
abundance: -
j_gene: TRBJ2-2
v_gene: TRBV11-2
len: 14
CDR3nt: TGTGCCAGCAGCATGGGACAGTACACCGGGGAGCTGTTTTTT
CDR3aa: CASSMGQYTGELFF

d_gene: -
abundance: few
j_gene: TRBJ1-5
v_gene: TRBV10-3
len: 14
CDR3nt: TGTGCCATCGGTGGGGCAGGGTGGGATCAGCCCCAGCATTTT
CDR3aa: CAIGGAGWDQPQHF

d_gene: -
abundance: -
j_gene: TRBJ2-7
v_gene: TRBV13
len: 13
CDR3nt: TGTGCCAGCAGCCAAGGCGGACTAACTGAGCAGTACTTC
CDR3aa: CASSQGGLTEQYF

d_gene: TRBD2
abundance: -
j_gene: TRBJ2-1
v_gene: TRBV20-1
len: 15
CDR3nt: TGCAGTGCAATCATACTAGCGGGAGTAGGGAATGAGCAGTTCTTC
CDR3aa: CSAIILAGVGNEQFF

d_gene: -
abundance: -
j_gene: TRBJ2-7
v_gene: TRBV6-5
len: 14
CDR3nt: TGTGCCAGCAGTTACTTACAGGGTGGAGGCGAGCAGTACTTC
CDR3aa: CASSYLQGGGEQYF

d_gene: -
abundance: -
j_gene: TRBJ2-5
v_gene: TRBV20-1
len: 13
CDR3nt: TGCAGTGCTGGGGGAGCATGGCAAGAGACCCAGTACTTC
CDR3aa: CSAGGAWQETQYF

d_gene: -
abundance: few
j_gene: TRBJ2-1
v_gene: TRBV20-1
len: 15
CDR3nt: TGCAGTGCTAGCGGTTCCCGGCCTACTCCCAATGAGCAGTTCTTC
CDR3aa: CSASGSRPTPNEQFF

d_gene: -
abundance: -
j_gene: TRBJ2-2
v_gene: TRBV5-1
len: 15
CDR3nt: TGCGCCAGCAGCTTGGAACCCCAGAACACCGGGGAGCTGTTTTTT
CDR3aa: CASSLEPQNTGELFF

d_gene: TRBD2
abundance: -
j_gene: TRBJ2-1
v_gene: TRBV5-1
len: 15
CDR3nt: TGCGCCACCTCGAGAAGCGGGAGCCCCTACAATGAGCAGTTCTTC
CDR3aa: CATSRSGSPYNEQFF

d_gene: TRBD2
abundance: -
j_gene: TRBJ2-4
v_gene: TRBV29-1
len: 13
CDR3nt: TGCAGCGTTGTTAGCCGGGGGGGCCACATTCAGTACTTC
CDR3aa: CSVVSRGGHIQYF

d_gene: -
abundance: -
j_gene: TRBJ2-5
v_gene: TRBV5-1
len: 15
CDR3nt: TGCGCCAGCAGCCCAGGGTCGGGACCCCAAGAGACCCAGTACTTC
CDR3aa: CASSPGSGPQETQYF

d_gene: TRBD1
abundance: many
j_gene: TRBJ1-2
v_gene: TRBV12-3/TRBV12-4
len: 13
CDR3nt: TGTGCCAGCAGTCTCTCAGGGGGCAATGGCTACACCTTC
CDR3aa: CASSLSGGNGYTF

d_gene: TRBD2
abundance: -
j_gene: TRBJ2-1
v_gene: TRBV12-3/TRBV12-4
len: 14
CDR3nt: TGTGCCAGCAGTTTAGCTAGCGGGAGCGCTGAGCAGTTCTTC
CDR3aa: CASSLASGSAEQFF

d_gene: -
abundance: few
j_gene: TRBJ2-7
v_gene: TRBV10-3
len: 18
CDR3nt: TGTGCCATCAGTGAGTGGACGGGGGCCGGGACTACCTACTACGAGCAGTACTTC
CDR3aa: CAISEWTGAGTTYYEQYF

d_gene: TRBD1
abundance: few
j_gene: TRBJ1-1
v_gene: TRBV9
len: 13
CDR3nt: TGTGCCAGCAGCGGGACAGGGAGAACTGAAGCTTTCTTT
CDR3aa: CASSGTGRTEAFF

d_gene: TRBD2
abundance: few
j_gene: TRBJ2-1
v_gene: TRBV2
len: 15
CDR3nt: TGTGCCAGCAGTGAACTCGGCGGGGGGGCCGTTGAGCAGTTCTTC
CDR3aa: CASSELGGGAVEQFF

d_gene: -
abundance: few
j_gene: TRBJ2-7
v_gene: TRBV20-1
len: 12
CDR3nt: TGCAGTGCTAGTCGGGGCAAATACGAGCAGTACTTC
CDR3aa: CSASRGKYEQYF

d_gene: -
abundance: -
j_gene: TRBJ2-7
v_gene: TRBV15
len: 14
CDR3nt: TGTGCCACCAGCAGAGATATCAGCTCCTACGAGCAGTACTTC
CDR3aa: CATSRDISSYEQYF

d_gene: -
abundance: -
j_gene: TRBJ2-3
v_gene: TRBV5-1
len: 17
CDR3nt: TGCGCCAGCAGCTTGGATGGTAGGTGGCACAGCACAGATACGCAGTATTTT
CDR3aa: CASSLDGRWHSTDTQYF

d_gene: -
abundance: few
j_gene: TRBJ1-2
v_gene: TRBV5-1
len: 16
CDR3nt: TGCGCCAGCAGCTTGAAAATGGATCGAGCTAACTATGGCTACACCTTC
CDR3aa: CASSLKMDRANYGYTF

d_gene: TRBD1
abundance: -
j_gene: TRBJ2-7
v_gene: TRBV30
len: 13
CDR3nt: TGTGCCTGGGCGTCACAGGGGCCGGGCGAGCAGTACTTC
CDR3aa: CAWASQGPGEQYF

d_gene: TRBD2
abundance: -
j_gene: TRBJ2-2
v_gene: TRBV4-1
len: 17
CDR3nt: TGCGCCAGCAGCCAAGATGGCGCGGGAGCTCGGACCGGGGAGCTGTTTTTT
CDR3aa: CASSQDGAGARTGELFF

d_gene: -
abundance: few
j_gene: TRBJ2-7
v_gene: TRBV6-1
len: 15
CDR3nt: TGTGCCAGCACACCCGGACAGGGAGGGTCCTACGAGCAGTACTTC
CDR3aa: CASTPGQGGSYEQYF

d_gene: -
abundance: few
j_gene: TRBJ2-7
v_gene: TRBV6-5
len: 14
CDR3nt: TGTGCCAGCAGTTACTCGACGGTCATCGGGGAGCAGTACTTC
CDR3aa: CASSYSTVIGEQYF

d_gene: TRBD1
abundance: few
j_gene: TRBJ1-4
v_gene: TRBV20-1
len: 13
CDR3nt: TGCAGTGCCCGGGACAGAACTAATGAAAAACTGTTTTTT
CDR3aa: CSARDRTNEKLFF

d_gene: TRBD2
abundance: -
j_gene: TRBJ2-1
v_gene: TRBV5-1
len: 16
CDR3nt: TGCGCCAGCAGCTTGGTAGGTCTAGCGGGAGGGATTGAGCAGTTCTTC
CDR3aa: CASSLVGLAGGIEQFF

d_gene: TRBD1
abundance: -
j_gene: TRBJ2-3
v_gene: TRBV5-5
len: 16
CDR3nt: TGTGCCAGCAGCTTGGATGCCGGGACAGTCACAGATACGCAGTATTTT
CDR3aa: CASSLDAGTVTDTQYF

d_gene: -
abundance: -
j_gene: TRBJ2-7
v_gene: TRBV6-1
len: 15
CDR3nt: TGTGCCAGCAGTCCCCAGACCACTGTCACCTACGAGCAGTACTTC
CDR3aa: CASSPQTTVTYEQYF

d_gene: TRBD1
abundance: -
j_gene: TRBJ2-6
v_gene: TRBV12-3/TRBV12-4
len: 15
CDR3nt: TGTGCCAGCAAACTCACAGGGGCTGGGGCCAACGTCCTGACTTTC
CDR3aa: CASKLTGAGANVLTF

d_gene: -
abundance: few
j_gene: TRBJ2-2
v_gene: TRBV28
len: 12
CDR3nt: TGTGCCAGCAGTTCCTGGGGAAGGGAGCTGTTTTTT
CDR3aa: CASSSWGRELFF

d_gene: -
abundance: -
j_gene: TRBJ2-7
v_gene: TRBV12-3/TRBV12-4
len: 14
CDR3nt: TGTGCCAGCAGATTTGGGGTGTCCGCCTACGAGCAGTACTTC
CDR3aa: CASRFGVSAYEQYF

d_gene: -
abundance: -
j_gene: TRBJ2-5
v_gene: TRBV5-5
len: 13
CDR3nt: TGTGCCAGCAGCTCGGGCCATAAAGAGACCCAGTACTTC
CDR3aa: CASSSGHKETQYF